This T cell receptor beta chain was profiled in a study of blood T cell repertoires in COVID-19. Across the study: From T cells, B-cell-depleted T cells, or PBMCs came the material, which was cDNA or gDNA.

Sequencing was performed with immunoSEQ multiplex PCR; in TCRdb, only in-frame clones are kept and a portion is missing. The sample consists of 300,000 to 400,000 clones, roughly 90% of them appearing once. The origin of this receptor is a woman younger than 45 who had been exposed to COVID-19. Sequenced material: PBMCs or T cells enriched from blood (not recorded which).

The DNA for the CDR3 is TGTGCCAGTAGTGTTTTGCATAGCGGGGGAGAGACCCAGTACTTC. This encodes CASSVLHSGGETQYF. V and J are TRBV19 and TRBJ2-5, with 9 positions matching TRBD2. V gave up 5 bases and J gave up 4 bases; unmatched junction bases: 8. The CDR3 has 15 residues. Germline V gene sequence: CDR1 LNHDA, CDR2 SQIVND (reference sequence).